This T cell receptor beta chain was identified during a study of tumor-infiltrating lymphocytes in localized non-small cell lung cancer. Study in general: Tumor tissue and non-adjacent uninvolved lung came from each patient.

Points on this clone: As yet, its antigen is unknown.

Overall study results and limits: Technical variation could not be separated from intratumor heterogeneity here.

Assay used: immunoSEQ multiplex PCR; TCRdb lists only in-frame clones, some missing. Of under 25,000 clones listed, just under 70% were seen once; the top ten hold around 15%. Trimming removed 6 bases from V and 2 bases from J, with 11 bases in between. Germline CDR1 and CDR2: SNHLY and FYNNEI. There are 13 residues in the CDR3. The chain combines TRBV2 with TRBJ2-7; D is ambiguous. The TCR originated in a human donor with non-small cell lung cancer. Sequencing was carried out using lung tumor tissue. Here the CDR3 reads CASSRSSAYEQYF. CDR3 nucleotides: TGTGCCAGCAGCCGATCATCCGCCTACGAGCAGTACTTC.